This T cell receptor beta chain was recovered during a study of response to subunit inactivated influenza vaccine (dated by TCRdb to 2016 to 2019). Notes on the research overall: To follow how T cells responded to a trivalent subunit inactivated influenza vaccine, the researchers relied on deep quantitative profiling of the T cell receptor repertoire.

This clonotype was picked up a small number of times. The target of this receptor is not known. There are no base qualities to consult, and no much larger clone falls within one base. The CDR3 goes from the cysteine to the phenylalanine over 15 residues. The only DNA kept is the CDR3, 45 bases in frame from the first base. The trim is 4 bases for V and 2 bases for J, with a gap of 15 bases between the germline ends. For CDR1 and CDR2, the germline V gene lists SGHTA and FQGNSA. The research as a whole found: The authors suggested that each seasonal influenza vaccination may recruit only a limited number of new T cells.

Libraries were made using RT-PCR. This sample was sequenced with an Illumina HiSeq 2500. TCRdb's own reprocessing of the public reads used fastp at Q25 and MiXCR and kept productive beta chains. All rows with the same CDR3 protein become a single entry with the most common DNA and genes. For this sample there are a few hundred thousand distinct CDR3 sequences; roughly 22% appear just once. The ten largest clones represent around 9.6% of the sample. The TCR comes from a man between 45 and 75 years old who received an inactivated influenza vaccine. Donor details come from another sample of the same person, matched by shared clones. Sequencing was performed on PBMCs from blood, taken less than 22 months after vaccination. The sequence is built from TRBV7-2 and TRBJ2-7; there is no confident call for the D gene. The DNA sequence reads TGTGCCAGCAGCTCCTCGGGTACACATACCTACGAGCAGTACTTC. It encodes CASSSSGTHTYEQYF. The variable domain in full, with residues beyond the CDR3 obtained from the reference TRBV7-2 and TRBJ2-7 genes, is GAGVSQSPSNKVTEKGKDVELRCDPISGHTALYWYRQSLGQGLEFLIYFQGNSAPDKSGLPSDRFSAERTGGSVSTLTIQRTQQEDSAVYLCASSSSGTHTYEQYFGPGTRLTVT.